The 19 T cell receptor beta chains below all came from one sample that was sequenced in a study of Ad26.COV2.S vaccination and SARS-CoV-2 variants. Produced via immunoSEQ multiplex PCR; TCRdb's table is partial and in-frame only. The sample contains about 350,000 clones, approximately 90% of which appear only once. The material was peripheral blood, obtained after recovery from COVID-19. The receptor source for this set is a human donor who had recovered from COVID-19.

This chain links TRBV6-2 or TRBV6-3 with TRBJ1-2; D is perhaps TRBD1 (6 bases). The CDR3 covers 15 residues. The germline CDR1 and CDR2 sequences are MNHEY and SVGEGT. V shed 2 bases and J shed 7 bases, with 17 bases lying between them. CDR3 in DNA: TGTGCCAGCAGTTACGCCTCCGGGGGCGCGGCTGGCTACACCTTC. This codes for CASSYASGGAAGYTF.

V is TRBV13 and J is TRBJ1-1; D is undetermined. V lost 1 base and J lost 0, with 0 bases in between. The CDR3 totals 12 residues. Germline CDR1 and CDR2: PRHDT and FYEKMQ (reference sequence). The CDR3 DNA reads as TGTGCCAGCAGCTTAGTGAACACTGAAGCTTTCTTT. This encodes CASSLVNTEAFF.

The chain has TRBV3-1 (or the pseudogene TRBV3-2) and TRBJ1-1; 7 bases are shared with TRBD1. The CDR3 extends over 17 amino acids. The trim removed 4 bases at V and 0 bases at J, leaving 11 bases unmatched. Germline CDR1 LGHDT, CDR2 YNNKEL (reference sequence). This chain's CDR3 is CASSRDRVGMLNTEAFF. CDR3 coding DNA: TGTGCCAGCAGCCGCGACAGGGTGGGTATGCTGAACACTGAAGCTTTCTTT.

The chain has TRBV20-1 and TRBJ2-3, with 7 bases lining up with TRBD1. The trim removed 3 bases at V and 5 bases at J, leaving 8 bases unmatched. The CDR3 extends over 14 amino acids. In germline, CDR1 is DFQATT, CDR2 SNEGSKA (reference sequence). CDR3 DNA: TGCAGTGCTAGTTTAACAGGGGAGTTAGATACGCAGTATTTT. This sequence encodes CSASLTGELDTQYF.

The genes are TRBV12-3 or TRBV12-4 and TRBJ2-7; a possible D gene is TRBD2 (5 bases). The length of the CDR3 is 11 residues. Between the trimmed V and J ends, which lost 6 bases and 2 bases, there was a span of 5 bases. The CDR3 region has the DNA TGTGCCAGCAGGGGAGCCTACGAGCAGTACTTC. Residues: CASRGAYEQYF.

V usage is TRBV7-8 and J usage is TRBJ1-5; possible D gene TRBD1, 6 bases. Trimming left V 1 base short and J 2 bases short, with 12 bases between. The CDR3 contains 16 residues. CDR1 SGHVS and CDR2 FQNEAQ come from the germline V gene. In DNA form, the CDR3 reads TGTGCCAGCAGCTTAGGAGAGGGGGTACGCAATCAGCCCCAGCATTTT. It codes for CASSLGEGVRNQPQHF. The complete variable domain, with remaining parts taken from reference TRBV7-8 and TRBJ1-5, reads GAGVSQSPRYKVAKRGQDVALRCDPISGHVSLFWYQQALGQGPEFLTYFQNEAQLDKSGLPSDRFFAERPEGSVSTLKIQRTQQEDSAVYLCASSLGEGVRNQPQHFGDGTRLSIL.

V gene TRBV2 combines with J gene TRBJ2-5, with D unclear. CDR1 is SNHLY, CDR2 FYNNEI, per germline. V was shortened by 11 bases and J by 3 bases, with 7 bases between the two germline ends. This CDR3 is 10 amino acids long. The CDR3 sequence is CASLEETQYF. CDR3 DNA sequence: TGTGCCTCTTTAGAAGAGACCCAGTACTTC. Variable domain in full (rest from reference TRBV2 and TRBJ2-5): EPEVTQTPSHQVTQMGQEVILRCVPISNHLYFYWYRQILGQKVEFLVSFYNNEISEKSEIFDDQFSVERPDGSNFTLKIRSTKLEDSAMYFCASLEETQYFGPGTRLLVL.

The gene calls are TRBV11-3 and TRBJ1-1, with a weak D call TRBD1 (6 bases). Germline assignment: CDR1 SGHNT and CDR2 YENEEA. The CDR3 spans 15 residues. The V end lost 4 bases, the J end lost 1 base, and 13 bases lay between the germline ends. The chain's CDR3 is CASSSRGQKNTEAFF. The CDR3 region has the DNA TGTGCCAGCAGCTCTAGGGGACAAAAGAACACTGAAGCTTTCTTT.

The rearrangement joins TRBV9 to TRBJ2-1; 9 bases match TRBD2. This CDR3 region has 15 residues. Germline V lookup: CDR1 SGDLS, CDR2 YYNGEE. The V segment lost 0 bases and the J segment 4 bases; nucleotides outside the gene matches: 2. This CDR3 is CASSVGGGEYNEQFF. Here the CDR3 DNA reads TGTGCCAGCAGCGTAGGCGGGGGGGAATACAATGAGCAGTTCTTC.

The chain links TRBV6-4 to TRBJ2-7; D ambiguous. There are 11 residues in the CDR3. The V end lost 2 bases, the J end lost 7 bases, and 6 bases lay between the germline ends. The germline V gene encodes CDR1 MRHNA and CDR2 SNTAGT. The CDR3 region is CASSDGFEQYF. The CDR3 DNA reads as TGTGCCAGCAGTGACGGGTTTGAGCAGTACTTC.

This chain joins TRBV6-5 and TRBJ2-7, with unresolved D. The CDR3 spans 13 residues. V lost 7 bases to trimming and J lost 5 bases, with 15 bases between them. The germline CDR1 and CDR2 sequences are MNHEY and SVGAGI. The CDR3 sequence: CASTQRSIHEQYF. The DNA for the CDR3 is TGTGCCAGCACCCAAAGGTCCATCCACGAGCAGTACTTC.

The rearrangement links TRBV7-2 to TRBJ1-3; D is unclear. The CDR3 extends over 13 amino acids. Trimming removed 5 bases from V and 9 bases from J, with 14 bases in between. Germline assignment: CDR1 SGHTA and CDR2 FQGNSA. The CDR3 DNA is TGTGCCAGCAGCCCTACGGCGCGGGGCACCATATATTTT. Protein: CASSPTARGTIYF.

This chain connects TRBV2 to TRBJ2-5; no reliable D call. Trimming stripped 8 bases from V and 2 bases from J, with 9 bases between. This CDR3 has 12 amino acids. The V gene's germline CDR1 is SNHLY and CDR2 FYNNEI. The CDR3 spells CASPADQETQYF. CDR3 in DNA: TGTGCCAGCCCAGCCGATCAAGAGACCCAGTACTTC.

The chain uses TRBV2 and TRBJ2-2, with unresolved D. V shed 2 bases and J shed 1 base, with 8 bases lying between them. CDR1 and CDR2 from the germline V gene are SNHLY and FYNNEI. CDR3 length equals 15 residues. The CDR3 DNA follows: TGTGCCAGCAGTGAACTTCCCGGGAACACCGGGGAGCTGTTTTTT. Translating gives CASSELPGNTGELFF.

The V and J genes are TRBV11-2 and TRBJ1-6; D not resolved. The ends were cut back, 4 bases at V and 5 bases at J, with 12 bases in the middle. This CDR3 is built from 15 residues. Germline V CDR1 and CDR2: SGHAT, FQNNGV. CDR3 nucleotide sequence: TGTGCCAGCAGCTCCACGGGAGCCAATAATTCACCCCTCCACTTT. This gives the protein CASSSTGANNSPLHF.

This rearrangement joins TRBV29-1 to TRBJ2-7; 8 bases agree with TRBD2. The CDR3 sequence is 14 residues long. V shed 7 bases, J shed 2 bases, and the junction held 10 bases outside the gene matches. Per germline, CDR1 SQVTM and CDR2 ANQGSEA. Here the CDR3 reads CSAGVGTRAYEQYF. The CDR3 DNA is TGCAGCGCTGGGGTCGGGACTAGGGCCTACGAGCAGTACTTC.

The chain employs TRBV7-9 and TRBJ1-1, with no clear D. The CDR3 is 14 residues long. The V end was cut by 2 bases, the J end by 1 base, with 8 bases between. From germline, CDR1 is SEHNR and CDR2 FQNEAQ (reference sequence). CDR3 protein: CASSLSPANTEAFF. The DNA for the CDR3 is TGTGCCAGCAGCTTATCACCGGCGAACACTGAAGCTTTCTTT.

The chain is built from TRBV19 and TRBJ2-1, with D maybe TRBD2 (5 bases). CDR3 length: 11 amino acids. CDR1 and CDR2 (germline): LNHDA, SQIVND (reference sequence). V lost 8 bases to trimming and J lost 9 bases, with 11 bases between them. The DNA of the CDR3 is TGTGCCAGTTCTCTAGCACGTGAGCAGTTCTTC. It codes for CASSLAREQFF. Using reference TRBV19 and TRBJ2-1 for the parts outside the CDR3, the full variable domain is DGGITQSPKYLFRKEGQNVTLSCEQNLNHDAMYWYRQDPGQGLRLIYYSQIVNDFQKGDIAEGYSVSREKKESFPLTVTSAQKNPTAFYLCASSLAREQFFGPGTRLTVL.

The V and J genes are TRBV6-1 and TRBJ1-6, with D perhaps TRBD1 (6 bases). The CDR3 totals 13 residues. With 3 bases removed from V and 9 bases from J, the gap between germline ends came to 9 bases. Germline loops: CDR1 MNHNS, CDR2 SASEGT. CDR3 coding DNA: TGTGCCAGCAGTGACCCAGGGGCTTCACCCCTCCACTTT. Translation: CASSDPGASPLHF.